The sequence of this TCR beta chain was determined in a study of blood T cells in healthy people across ages. CDR1 and CDR2 (germline): SEHNR, FQNEAQ (reference sequence). The V gene lost 5 bases and the J gene lost 11 bases, with 20 bases spanning the gap. The CDR3 runs 14 residues. Each sample yielded at least 7 million isolated PBMCs. About this clonotype: Antigen specificity is unknown.

Study conclusions and caveats: Correlation between TCR beta diversity and naive T cell percentage was strong.

A second roughly 6 to 12 cycle PCR used barcoded and J-beta primers. TCRdb reanalysed the 5' RACE reads using MiXCR and keeps one entry per CDR3 protein. The sample has 890,000 or so distinct CDR3 sequences; 60% to 80% are singletons. This chain joins TRBV7-9 and TRBJ2-3; no firm D call. This receptor was identified in a man under 40 in good health. The sequenced sample was blood. CDR3 protein: CASSPPSGEKEQYF. In DNA form, the CDR3 reads TGTGCCAGCAGCCCACCTTCAGGAGAGAAGGAGCAGTATTTT.